This T cell receptor (beta chain) is drawn from a study of blood T cell repertoires in COVID-19. Study information: Samples came from the United States, Italy and Spain, spanning acute and convalescent COVID-19.

The authors' processing: Quantification of nucleated cells was approximated via reference gene primer amplification. Profiling relied on immunoSEQ multiplex PCR, and the TCRdb table lists in-frame clones only, not all of them. For V, J and clone size, that table is used; D and trimming come from the DNA. The sample consists of about 45,000 clones, 88% of them appearing once. Deletions cut 2 bases from V and 3 bases from J, with 14 bases between. The CDR3 covers 16 residues. CDR1 and CDR2 (germline): SGHTA, FQGNSA. The chain employs TRBV7-2 and TRBJ1-3; D remains ambiguous. The sequenced sample consisted of peripheral blood. The TCR was taken from a human donor in a cohort sampled during active COVID-19. CDR3 in amino acids: CASSLSGNLRGNTIYF. The CDR3 region has the DNA TGTGCCAGCAGCTTATCCGGGAACCTTCGTGGAAACACCATATATTTT.